A single sample is the source of the 17 T cell receptor beta chains below, sequenced in a study of neurological immune-mediated disorders. TCRdb processed the 5' RACE reads anew with MiXCR; each CDR3 protein has one entry. The table lists about 79,000 distinct CDR3 sequences, less than 15% of them singletons. The source material was PBMCs. These receptors were taken from a woman between 45 and 65 years old in good health.

This clonotype was counted many times. This chain uses TRBV9 with TRBJ1-6; 7 bases fit TRBD1. Germline trimming cut 2 bases from V and 5 bases from J; bases unmatched to any gene: 1. Germline V gene data show CDR1 as SGDLS and CDR2 as YYNGEE. The CDR3 runs to 14 residues. The chain's CDR3 is CASSVTGDNSPLHF. The CDR3 DNA reads TGTGCCAGCAGCGTCACAGGGGATAATTCACCCCTCCACTTT. Full variable domain (rest looked up from reference TRBV9 and TRBJ1-6): DSGVTQTPKHLITATGQRVTLRCSPRSGDLSVYWYQQSLDQGLQFLIQYYNGEERAKGNILERFSAQQFPDLHSELNLSSLELGDSALYFCASSVTGDNSPLHFGNGTRLTVT.

Many counts were recorded for this clonotype. The chain combines TRBV28 with TRBJ1-2; 8 bases line up with TRBD1. Germline trimming cut 10 bases from V and 7 bases from J; bases unmatched to any gene: 20. CDR3 length equals 16 residues. The germline gives CDR1 MDHEN, CDR2 SYDVKM. The CDR3 protein is CATLPGDRLGYGGYTF. The CDR3 bases are TGTGCCACCCTACCGGGGGACAGGCTCGGTTACGGTGGCTACACCTTC.

This clonotype has ten or more counts. The chain links TRBV5-1 to TRBJ1-5; D not certain. This CDR3 has 13 amino acids. Trimming left V 1 base short and J 7 bases short, with 9 bases between. Germline CDR1 reads SGHRS; CDR2 reads YFSETQ. This chain's CDR3 is CASSLLPEQPQHF. The CDR3 DNA follows: TGCGCCAGCAGCTTGCTCCCGGAACAGCCCCAGCATTTT.

The CDR3 loop reads CASSEPGQSHDEQFF. CDR3 nucleotides: TGTGCCAGCAGCGAACCGGGACAGAGTCATGATGAGCAGTTCTTC. J is TRBJ2-1 and V is TRBV2, with TRBD1 identical over 7 bases. Germline CDR1 is SNHLY and CDR2 is FYNNEI. CDR3 size: 15 residues. V lost 6 bases and J lost 8; bases outside the gene matches: 13. The whole variable domain, remainder taken from reference TRBV2 and TRBJ2-1, is EPEVTQTPSHQVTQMGQEVILRCVPISNHLYFYWYRQILGQKVEFLVSFYNNEISEKSEIFDDQFSVERPDGSNFTLKIRSTKLEDSAMYFCASSEPGQSHDEQFFGPGTRLTVL.

To note about this clonotype: A much larger clone differs by one base, so this may be a read error. V and J are TRBV5-5 and TRBJ2-7, with D hard to call. CDR3 length: 14 amino acids. Germline-derived CDR1 and CDR2 are SGHKS and YYEKEE (reference sequence). The ends were cut back, 2 bases at V and 4 bases at J, with 13 bases in the middle. The CDR3 spells CASSFDKGRYEQYF. The CDR3 nucleotides are TGTGCCAGCAGCTTTGACAAGGGAAGGTACGAGCAGTACTTC.

This clonotype showed up just a few times. This sequence joins TRBV4-1 and TRBJ1-1, with a tentative D call TRBD1 (6 bases). Trimming cost V 1 base and J 5 bases, with 8 bases left between them. Germline-derived CDR1 and CDR2 are MGHRA and YSYEKL. The CDR3 spans 13 residues. CDR3 sequence reads: CASSQARGTEAFF. The CDR3 DNA reads as TGCGCCAGCAGCCAAGCCAGGGGTACTGAAGCTTTCTTT.

The sample holds many counts of this clonotype. CDR3 protein: CSATGTSGRDSTDTQYF. The CDR3 DNA reads TGCAGTGCTACCGGGACTAGCGGGAGGGATAGCACAGATACGCAGTATTTT. This chain links TRBV20-1 with TRBJ2-3; 16 bases match TRBD2. The CDR3 loop spans 17 amino acids. Germline lookup yields CDR1 DFQATT and CDR2 SNEGSKA (reference sequence). Trimming took 4 bases from V and 0 from J; bases not matched to a gene: 4.

This clonotype came up many times. J is TRBJ2-3 and V is TRBV15; 11 positions agree with TRBD2. There are 17 residues in the CDR3. Trimming at V came to 1 base and at J to 6 bases, leaving 9 bases not matched to a gene. CDR1 LNHNV and CDR2 YYDKDF come from the germline V gene (reference sequence). The CDR3: CATSRGRLAGFADTQYF. CDR3 bases: TGTGCCACCAGCAGAGGGAGACTAGCGGGATTTGCGGATACGCAGTATTTT.

At least ten counts were recorded for this clonotype. The gene calls are TRBV7-2 and TRBJ2-1; D may correspond to TRBD1 or TRBD2 (6 bases each). The V end lost 2 bases, the J end lost 2 bases, and 13 bases lay between the germline ends. The CDR3 spans 16 residues. Germline V gives CDR1 SGHTA, CDR2 FQGNSA. The CDR3 DNA follows: TGTGCCAGCAGCTTATTCGGGGGCAATACCTACAATGAGCAGTTCTTC. It yields the protein CASSLFGGNTYNEQFF.

This clonotype was counted at least ten times. The chain is built from TRBV5-1 and TRBJ2-2; D is uncertain. Germline V gives CDR1 SGHRS, CDR2 YFSETQ. With 2 bases removed from V and 2 bases from J, the gap between germline ends came to 10 bases. The CDR3 totals 15 residues. CDR3 protein: CASSFGQANTGELFF. The DNA of the CDR3 is TGCGCCAGCAGCTTTGGGCAGGCCAACACCGGGGAGCTGTTTTTT.

This clonotype appeared many times. The V call is TRBV2, the J call TRBJ2-2; D possibly corresponds to TRBD1 (6 bases). From germline, CDR1 is SNHLY and CDR2 FYNNEI. The V gene lost 4 bases and the J gene lost 10 bases, with 16 bases spanning the gap. The CDR3 is 14 residues long. The CDR3 DNA sequence: TGTGCCAGCAGTGGGGGGACATCTGGGTCGGAGCTGTTTTTT. It is translated as CASSGGTSGSELFF.

This clonotype occurred a few times. CDR3: CASSARRGRSSYEQYF. The CDR3 DNA is TGTGCCAGCAGCGCGCGCCGGGGCAGGAGCTCCTACGAGCAGTACTTC. The chain carries TRBV11-3 and TRBJ2-7, with D perhaps TRBD1 or TRBD2 (5 bases each). Deletions cut 5 bases from V and 0 bases from J, with 17 bases between. The CDR3 consists of 16 residues. Looked up from germline, CDR1 is SGHNT and CDR2 is YENEEA.

This clonotype was seen many times. V gene TRBV20-1 combines with J gene TRBJ1-5, with a possible D match to TRBD1 (6 bases). Germline lookup yields CDR1 DFQATT and CDR2 SNEGSKA (reference sequence). V was trimmed by 7 bases and J by 4 bases, leaving 11 bases between them. The CDR3 is made up of 12 amino acids. Written as DNA, the CDR3 is TGCAGTGGATCACAGGGTAATCAGCCCCAGCATTTT. Protein sequence: CSGSQGNQPQHF.

This clonotype was recorded a few times. The rearrangement uses TRBV28 and TRBJ2-3; TRBD2 might be the D (6 bases). Trimming pared 7 bases from V and 3 bases from J, leaving 20 bases between. The germline V gene encodes CDR1 MDHEN and CDR2 SYDVKM. The CDR3 length is 16 residues. The CDR3 here is CASIRDSRSGTDTQYF. In nucleotides, the CDR3 is TGTGCCAGCATTAGGGACTCACGGTCGGGTACAGATACGCAGTATTTT. Full variable domain (outside the CDR3, taken from reference TRBV28 and TRBJ2-3): DVKVTQSSRYLVKRTGEKVFLECVQDMDHENMFWYRQDPGLGLRLIYFSYDVKMKEKGDIPEGYSVSREKKERFSLILESASTNQTSMYLCASIRDSRSGTDTQYFGPGTRLTVL.

The genes are TRBV30 and TRBJ1-6, with TRBD1 matching over 10 bases. The CDR3 has 15 residues. The V gene's germline CDR1 is GTSNPN and CDR2 SVGIG (reference sequence). The J segment lost 7 bases and the V segment lost 0 bases, leaving 3 bases of the junction unmatched. The CDR3 DNA follows: TGTGCCTGGAGTGTATGGGACAGGGGAAATTCACCCCTCCACTTT. Translating gives CAWSVWDRGNSPLHF.

This clonotype was recorded a few times. The chain combines TRBV6-6 with TRBJ1-5; a weak D match, TRBD1 (5 bases). Germline V gene lookup returns CDR1 MNHNY and CDR2 SVGAGI (reference sequence). Trimming cost V 6 bases and J 7 bases, with 16 bases left between them. The CDR3 consists of 14 residues. CDR3 DNA sequence: TGTGCCAGCAGCGCGTTCGGGGCAGCACAGCCCCAGCATTTT. The encoded protein is CASSAFGAAQPQHF.

This clonotype occurred many times. This rearrangement joins TRBV5-1 to TRBJ1-4, with 10 bases lining up with TRBD1. Germline V gives CDR1 SGHRS, CDR2 YFSETQ. V trimming: 4 bases; J trimming: 6 bases; junction bases outside the gene matches: 6. The CDR3 is made up of 15 amino acids. The chain's CDR3 is CASSVYGTGDEKLFF. CDR3 bases: TGCGCCAGCAGCGTCTACGGGACAGGGGATGAAAAACTGTTTTTT.